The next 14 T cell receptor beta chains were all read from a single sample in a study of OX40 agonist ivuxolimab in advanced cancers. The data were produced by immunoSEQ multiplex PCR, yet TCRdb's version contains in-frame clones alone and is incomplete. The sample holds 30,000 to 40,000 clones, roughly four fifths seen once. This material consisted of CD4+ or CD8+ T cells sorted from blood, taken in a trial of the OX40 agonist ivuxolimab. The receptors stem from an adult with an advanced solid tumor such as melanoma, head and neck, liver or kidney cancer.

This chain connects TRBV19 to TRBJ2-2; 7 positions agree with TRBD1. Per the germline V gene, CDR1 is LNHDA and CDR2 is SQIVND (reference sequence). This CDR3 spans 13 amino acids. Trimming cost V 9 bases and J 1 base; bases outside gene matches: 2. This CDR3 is CASRQGNTGELFF. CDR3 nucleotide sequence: TGTGCCAGCCGACAGGGGAACACCGGGGAGCTGTTTTTT.

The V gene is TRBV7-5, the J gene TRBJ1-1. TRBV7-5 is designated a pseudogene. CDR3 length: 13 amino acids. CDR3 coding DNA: TGTGCCAGCAGCCCGACCGTGGGCACTGAAGCTTTCTTT. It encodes CASSPTVGTEAFF.

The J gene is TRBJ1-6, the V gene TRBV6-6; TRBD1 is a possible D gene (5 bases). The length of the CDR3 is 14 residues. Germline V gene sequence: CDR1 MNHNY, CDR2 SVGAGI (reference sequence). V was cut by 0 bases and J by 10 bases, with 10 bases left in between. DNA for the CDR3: TGTGCCAGCAGTTACTCGGCAGGGAACTCACCCCTCCACTTT. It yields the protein CASSYSAGNSPLHF.

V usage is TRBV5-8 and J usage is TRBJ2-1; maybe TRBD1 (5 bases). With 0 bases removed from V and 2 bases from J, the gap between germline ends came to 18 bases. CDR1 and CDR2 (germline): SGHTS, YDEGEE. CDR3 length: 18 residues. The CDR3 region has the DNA TGTGCCAGCAGCTTGGTTGGTTTAAGGGGAAATACCTACAATGAGCAGTTCTTC. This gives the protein CASSLVGLRGNTYNEQFF.

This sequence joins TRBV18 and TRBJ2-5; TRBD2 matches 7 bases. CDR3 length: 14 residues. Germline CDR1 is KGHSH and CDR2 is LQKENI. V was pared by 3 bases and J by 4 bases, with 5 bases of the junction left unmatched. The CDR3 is CASSPGTKGETQYF. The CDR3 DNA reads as TGTGCCAGCTCACCCGGGACTAAGGGAGAGACCCAGTACTTC.

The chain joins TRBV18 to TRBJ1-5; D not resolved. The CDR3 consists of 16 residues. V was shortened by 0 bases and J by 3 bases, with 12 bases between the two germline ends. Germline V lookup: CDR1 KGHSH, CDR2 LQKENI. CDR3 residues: CASSPPDAGDNQPQHF. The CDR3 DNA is TGTGCCAGCTCACCACCGGACGCCGGTGACAATCAGCCCCAGCATTTT.

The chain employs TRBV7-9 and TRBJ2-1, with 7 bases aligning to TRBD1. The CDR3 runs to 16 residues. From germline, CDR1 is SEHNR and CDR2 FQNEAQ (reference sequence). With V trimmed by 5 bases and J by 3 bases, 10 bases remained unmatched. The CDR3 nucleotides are TGTGCCAGCAGCCCCACGCAGGGACAGATCTACAATGAGCAGTTCTTC. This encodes CASSPTQGQIYNEQFF.

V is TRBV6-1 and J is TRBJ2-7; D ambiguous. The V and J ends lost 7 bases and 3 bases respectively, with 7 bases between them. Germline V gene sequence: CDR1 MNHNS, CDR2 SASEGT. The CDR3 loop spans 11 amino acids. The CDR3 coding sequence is TGTGCCAGCACCGACATCTACGAGCAGTACTTC. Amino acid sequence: CASTDIYEQYF.

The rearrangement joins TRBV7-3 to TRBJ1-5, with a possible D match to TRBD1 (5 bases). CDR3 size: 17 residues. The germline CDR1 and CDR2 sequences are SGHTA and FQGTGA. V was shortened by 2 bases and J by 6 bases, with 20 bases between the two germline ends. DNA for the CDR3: TGTGCCAGCAGCTTAGCGGGGGTGTGGGAGCCTGGTCAGCCCCAGCATTTT. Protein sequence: CASSLAGVWEPGQPQHF.

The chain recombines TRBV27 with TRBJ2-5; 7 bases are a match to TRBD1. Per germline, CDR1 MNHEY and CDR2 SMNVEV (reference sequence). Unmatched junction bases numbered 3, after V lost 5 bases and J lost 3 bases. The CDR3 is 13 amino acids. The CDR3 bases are TGTGCCAGCAGTCCAGGGACAGAAGAGACCCAGTACTTC. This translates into CASSPGTEETQYF.

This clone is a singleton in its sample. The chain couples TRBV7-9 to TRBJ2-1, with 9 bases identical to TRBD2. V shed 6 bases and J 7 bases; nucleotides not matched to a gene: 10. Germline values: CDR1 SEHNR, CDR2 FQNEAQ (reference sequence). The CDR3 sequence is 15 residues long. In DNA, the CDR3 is TGTGCCAGCAGTCTTAGCGGGGGCCGTGGGAATGAGCAGTTCTTC. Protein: CASSLSGGRGNEQFF.

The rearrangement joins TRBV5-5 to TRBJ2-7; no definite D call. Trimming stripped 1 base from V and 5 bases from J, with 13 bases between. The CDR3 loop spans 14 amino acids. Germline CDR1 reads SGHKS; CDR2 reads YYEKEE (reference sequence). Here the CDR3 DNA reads TGTGCCAGCAGCTTGTCTTGGAGTATGAACGAGCAGTACTTC. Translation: CASSLSWSMNEQYF.

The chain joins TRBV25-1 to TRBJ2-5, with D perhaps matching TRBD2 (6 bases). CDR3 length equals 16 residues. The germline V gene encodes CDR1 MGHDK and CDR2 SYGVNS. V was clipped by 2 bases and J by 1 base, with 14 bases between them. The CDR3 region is CASSEPRTTLQETQYF. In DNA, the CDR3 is TGTGCCAGCAGTGAACCCCGGACTACACTCCAAGAGACCCAGTACTTC.

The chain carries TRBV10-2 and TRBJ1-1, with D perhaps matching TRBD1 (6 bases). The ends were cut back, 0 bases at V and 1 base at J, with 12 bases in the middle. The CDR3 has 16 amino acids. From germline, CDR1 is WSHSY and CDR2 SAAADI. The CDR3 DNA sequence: TGCGCCAGCAGTGAGTCGAACAGGGCTACGAACACTGAAGCTTTCTTT. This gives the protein CASSESNRATNTEAFF.